This T cell receptor (beta chain) originates from a study of neurological immune-mediated disorders. CDR1 is SGHRS and CDR2 is YFSETQ in the germline V gene. V shed 4 bases, J shed 2 bases, and the junction held 7 bases outside the gene matches. The CDR3 spans 17 residues. Regarding time point: longitudinal time-point 2. Unsorted libraries were derived from 2 million PBMCs stored at -80 C. This clonotype was recorded at least ten times. Its antigen is not identified. Regarding the study as a whole: In HTLV-1-associated myelopathy, TCR clonal expansion was greatest, and in multiple sclerosis it was least, below healthy controls.

5'RACE with 10-nucleotide random UMIs produced the cDNA. TCRdb itself ran the 5' RACE reads through MiXCR, one entry per CDR3 protein. This sample has about 49,000 distinct CDR3 sequences, with about 12% found just once. The TCR sequence derives from a male donor with HTLV-1-associated myelopathy (HAM/TSP). The chain carries TRBV5-1 and TRBJ2-6, with 9 bases identical to TRBD1. The sample was PBMCs. CDR3 protein: CASSPGTGPPGANVLTF. CDR3 in DNA: TGCGCCAGCAGCCCCGGGACAGGGCCGCCTGGGGCCAACGTCCTGACTTTC.